A selection of T cell receptor beta chains follows, all from one sample in a study of T-cell memory formation after mild COVID-19. MiXCR, run by TCRdb on the 5' RACE reads, gives a single entry per CDR3 protein. The repertoire consists of around 250,000 distinct CDR3 sequences, with over 15% occurring once and the leading ten covering around 2%. Sample: PBMCs or a T cell subset sorted from them (not recorded which). Source of these receptors: an adult woman who had mild COVID-19 (a few samples of this study predate the infection). Cell type and time point are not known. Each CDR3 is given with its conserved first and last residue. A D gene is named only where the DNA matches it firmly. The size of a clone is reported for some rows only, either as once, few or many, or as a class for expanded clones.

v_gene	abundance	d_gene	j_gene	CDR3nt	CDR3aa
TRBV5-1	NA	TRBD1	TRBJ2-3	TGCGCCAGCAGCCTGGGACAGGGGGGTCGCACAGATACGCAGTATTTT	CASSLGQGGRTDTQYF
TRBV18	NA	TRBD1	TRBJ1-1	TGTGCCAGTACTAAAGACAGGGGACTCACTGAAGCTTTCTTT	CASTKDRGLTEAFF
TRBV12-3/TRBV12-4	few	NA	TRBJ1-1	TGTGCCAGCAGTTTCAGTCAACAGAACACTGAAGCTTTCTTT	CASSFSQQNTEAFF
TRBV5-1	many	TRBD2	TRBJ2-3	TGCGCCAGCAGCTTGGCCGCTAGCGGGAGCGGGGATACGCAGTATTTT	CASSLAASGSGDTQYF
TRBV6-5	NA	TRBD1	TRBJ1-1	TGTGCCAGCAGTTACTCGGGAGGGGGCGATTTAACTGAAGCTTTCTTT	CASSYSGGGDLTEAFF
TRBV5-5	many	NA	TRBJ2-2	TGTGCCAGCAGCCTGCTGGGGGCAGCGAACACCGGGGAGCTGTTTTTT	CASSLLGAANTGELFF
TRBV6-4	NA	TRBD2	TRBJ2-2	TGTGCCAGCACTCCGGGGGGAACCGGGGAGCTGTTTTTT	CASTPGGTGELFF
TRBV29-1	NA	TRBD1	TRBJ2-3	TGCAGCGTACACAGGGGTAGCACAGATACGCAGTATTTT	CSVHRGSTDTQYF
TRBV5-1	few	TRBD1	TRBJ2-2	TGCGCCAGCAAGACAGGGGGTACGGCGAACACCGGGGAGCTGTTTTTT	CASKTGGTANTGELFF
TRBV7-8	few	NA	TRBJ1-1	TGTGCCAGCAGCTCAAGTGGGAGGGGCAGAGGGAACACTGAAGCTTTCTTT	CASSSSGRGRGNTEAFF
TRBV7-7	NA	NA	TRBJ2-6	TGTGCTAGCAGCTTAGAGCCACCAGGGAGCTCTGGGGCCAACGTCCTGACTTTC	CASSLEPPGSSGANVLTF
TRBV12-5	NA	NA	TRBJ2-1	TGTGCTAGTGGCCCCGGGCAGGGGCCCTACAATGAGCAGTTCTTC	CASGPGQGPYNEQFF
TRBV6-5	many	NA	TRBJ1-1	TGTGCCAGCAGACCGACGGGGACCCTGGGGAACACTGAAGCTTTCTTT	CASRPTGTLGNTEAFF
TRBV12-3/TRBV12-4	NA	NA	TRBJ1-2	TGTGCCAGCACCCCCCTGGGTGTGGGGAACTATGGCTACACCTTC	CASTPLGVGNYGYTF
TRBV5-1	few	NA	TRBJ2-2	TGCGCCAGCAGCTTGGGGCAGAACTTTAACACCGGGGAGCTGTTTTTT	CASSLGQNFNTGELFF
TRBV29-1	many	NA	TRBJ1-4	TGCAGCGTTGATTTGGGGTATAATGAAAAACTGTTTTTT	CSVDLGYNEKLFF
TRBV4-1	NA	NA	TRBJ1-1	TGCGCCAGCAGCCAAGATAAGGCGTCGGCCGAAGCTTTCTTT	CASSQDKASAEAFF
TRBV18	few	NA	TRBJ1-1	TGTGCCAGCTCACCGACCCGGGGACGGACTGAAGCTTTCTTT	CASSPTRGRTEAFF
TRBV4-2	few	NA	TRBJ2-3	TGTGCCAGCAGCCAAGATGATAGGGGCAGTCGCCGCACAGATACGCAGTATTTT	CASSQDDRGSRRTDTQYF
TRBV19	many	NA	TRBJ1-1	TGTGCCAGTATCCCAAGGGATAGTGCGAACACTGAAGCTTTCTTT	CASIPRDSANTEAFF
TRBV12-3/TRBV12-4	NA	NA	TRBJ1-2	TGTGCCAGCAGTTCACAGGGAAGCTATGGCTACACCTTC	CASSSQGSYGYTF
TRBV20-1	few	TRBD2	TRBJ2-7	TGCAGTGCTAGCCTAGCGGGGACCCGTATGGAGGAGCAGTACTTC	CSASLAGTRMEEQYF
TRBV6-1	few	NA	TRBJ2-6	TGTGCCAGCAGTGAACTCGGCCAGGGCGCTGGGGCCAACGTCCTGACTTTC	CASSELGQGAGANVLTF
TRBV6-6	NA	NA	TRBJ2-5	TGTGCCAGCAGTGACTCCCGGGGTTTCCAAGAGACCCAGTACTTC	CASSDSRGFQETQYF
TRBV5-1	NA	NA	TRBJ1-6	TGCGCCAGCAGCTTGGCTACAGCAAATTCACCCCTCCACTTT	CASSLATANSPLHF
TRBV9	few	TRBD2	TRBJ2-3	TGTGCCAGCAGCCCTCGGCTAGCGGGATTTTCAGATACGCAGTATTTT	CASSPRLAGFSDTQYF
TRBV7-9	many	NA	TRBJ1-5	TGTGCCAGCAGCGCGGGTACTCAGCCCCAGCATTTT	CASSAGTQPQHF
TRBV12-3/TRBV12-4	NA	NA	TRBJ2-5	TGTGCCAGCAGTTTTGGGGGGGGGGCCAAGACCCAGTACTTC	CASSFGGGAKTQYF
TRBV12-3/TRBV12-4	few	NA	TRBJ2-1	TGTGCCAGCAGTGCCACGACTACACGGACTGAGCAGTTCTTC	CASSATTTRTEQFF
TRBV3-1	NA	TRBD1	TRBJ1-5	TGTGCCAGCAGCCCATGGACAGGGGTTCAGCCCCAGCATTTT	CASSPWTGVQPQHF
TRBV27	few	NA	TRBJ2-1	TGTGCCAGCGGGGGCTTGGCTACAATTCAGTTCTTC	CASGGLATIQFF
TRBV24-1	once	TRBD1	TRBJ1-5	TGTGCCACCAGTGATTCACGGACAGACAGGGGTGGTCAGCCCCAGCATTTT	CATSDSRTDRGGQPQHF
TRBV5-1	few	TRBD2	TRBJ2-3	TGCGCCAGCAGCCTGCGGACTAGCGGGGAAGATACGCAGTATTTT	CASSLRTSGEDTQYF
TRBV20-1	many	NA	TRBJ2-7	TGCAGTGCTTCCGGGACATTCTCCTACGAGCAGTACTTC	CSASGTFSYEQYF
TRBV12-3/TRBV12-4	NA	NA	TRBJ1-2	TGTGCCAGCAGCCGACATTATGGCTACACCTTC	CASSRHYGYTF
TRBV6-1	NA	NA	TRBJ1-1	TGTGCCAGCAGCCCACTCCGGGTGTTGCTCGACACTGAAGCTTTCTTT	CASSPLRVLLDTEAFF
TRBV12-3/TRBV12-4	NA	NA	TRBJ1-5	TGTGCCAGCAGCCTTGGGGACGTTCGCGGCAATCAGCCCCAGCATTTT	CASSLGDVRGNQPQHF
TRBV7-9	NA	NA	TRBJ2-1	TGTGCCAGCAGCCGTGAAATGGTGGGGGTGAGGTCCTACAATGAGCAGTTCTTC	CASSREMVGVRSYNEQFF
TRBV6-1	few	NA	TRBJ1-2	TGTGCCAGCAGTACCGGACCCATCGGCTACACCTTC	CASSTGPIGYTF
TRBV21-1	many	NA	TRBJ2-1	TGTGCCAGCAACGGGACAGCCTTTAATGAGCAGTTCTTC	CASNGTAFNEQFF
TRBV7-2	few	NA	TRBJ1-4	TGTGCCAGCAGCCGAGGGGGGCCTAATGAAAAACTGTTTTTT	CASSRGGPNEKLFF
TRBV12-3/TRBV12-4	few	TRBD1	TRBJ1-1	TGTGCCAGCAGTCCACAACAGGGGGTTGGCACTGAAGCTTTCTTT	CASSPQQGVGTEAFF
TRBV7-2	few	NA	TRBJ2-7	TGTGCCAGCAGCTTAGCGCAATACTACGAGCAGTACTTC	CASSLAQYYEQYF
TRBV7-2	NA	NA	TRBJ1-5	TGTGCCAGCAGCCCCACGTCGAGGAGAACGGGCAATCAGCCCCAGCATTTT	CASSPTSRRTGNQPQHF
TRBV5-1	few	TRBD1	TRBJ2-5	TGCGCCAGCAGCTCACAGGGGTGGAGAGAGACCCAGTACTTC	CASSSQGWRETQYF
TRBV7-8	NA	NA	TRBJ2-1	TGTGCCAGCAGCTTTGTAGCCCTAGCTTACAATGAGCAGTTCTTC	CASSFVALAYNEQFF
TRBV6-2/TRBV6-3	few	NA	TRBJ2-1	TGTGCCAGCTCAACGCTAGAGGGGAACAATGAGCAGTTCTTC	CASSTLEGNNEQFF
TRBV6-2/TRBV6-3	NA	TRBD2	TRBJ2-5	TGTGCCAGCAGTCCCGTAGCGGGAATAGAGACCCAGTACTTC	CASSPVAGIETQYF
TRBV7-9	few	NA	TRBJ1-2	TGTGCCAGCAGCTTAGACCCTTATGGCTACACCTTC	CASSLDPYGYTF
TRBV5-6	NA	TRBD2	TRBJ2-5	TGTGCCAGCAGCTTGTCCCGCGGGGGGGGCGCACAGACCCAGTACTTC	CASSLSRGGGAQTQYF
TRBV4-1	NA	NA	TRBJ2-5	TGCGCCAGCAGCCAAGATGGGCCGAGACAAGAGACCCAGTACTTC	CASSQDGPRQETQYF
TRBV20-1	many	NA	TRBJ1-2	TGCAGTGCTAGGGGAGGGGATGGCTACACCTTC	CSARGGDGYTF
TRBV7-3	NA	NA	TRBJ2-2	TGTGCCAGCAGCCGTGGGGGGCCCAACACCGGGGAGCTGTTTTTT	CASSRGGPNTGELFF
TRBV18	few	NA	TRBJ2-4	TGTGCCAGCTCACCCTCCGGTGTCGGGAGAGGAGACATTCAGTACTTC	CASSPSGVGRGDIQYF
TRBV21-1	few	NA	TRBJ2-1	TGTGCCAGCAGCAAAGAACAGGGCCCGACCTACAATGAGCAGTTCTTC	CASSKEQGPTYNEQFF
TRBV4-1	NA	NA	TRBJ1-2	TGCGCCAGCAGCCAGGACAGCTTTACCTATGGCTACACCTTC	CASSQDSFTYGYTF
TRBV5-6	few	NA	TRBJ2-1	TGTGCCAGCAGTTCCCTCATCGCAGCCTCATCCTACAATGAGCAGTTCTTC	CASSSLIAASSYNEQFF
TRBV2	NA	NA	TRBJ1-5	TGTGCCAGCAGTGAATTGGGGTTTCGCAATCAGCCCCAGCATTTT	CASSELGFRNQPQHF
TRBV11-2	NA	NA	TRBJ1-2	TGTGCCAGCAGCCCATACGGGGTCAATAGCAACTATGGCTACACCTTC	CASSPYGVNSNYGYTF
TRBV5-1	few	TRBD1	TRBJ2-5	TGCGCCAGCACCCCAATCACAGGGGGTGAGACCCAGTACTTC	CASTPITGGETQYF